This TCR beta chain was identified in a study of blood T cell repertoires in COVID-19. This clone was counted once. How the authors handled the data: Amplified reference gene primers provided the basis for estimating nucleated cell counts. Sequencing was performed with immunoSEQ multiplex PCR; in TCRdb, only in-frame clones are kept and a portion is missing. V, J and clone size are taken as reported in that table, and D and trimming were inferred from the DNA itself. The sample shows under 250,000 clones, roughly nine tenths of them seen only once. The CDR3 spans 15 residues. V trimming: 6 bases; J trimming: 1 base; junction bases outside the gene matches: 3. Germline V gene sequence: CDR1 MDHEN, CDR2 SYDVKM.

Input material: PBMCs or T cells enriched from blood (not recorded which). This chain uses TRBV28 with TRBJ2-6; 7 bases line up with TRBD2. The clonotype comes from a man aged 30 to 45 who had recovered from COVID-19. The CDR3 is CASSSGGSGANVLTF. CDR3 in DNA: TGTGCCAGCAGCTCCGGGGGGTCTGGGGCCAACGTCCTGACTTTC. Based on the CDR3 plus reference TRBV28 and TRBJ2-6, the full variable domain is DVKVTQSSRYLVKRTGEKVFLECVQDMDHENMFWYRQDPGLGLRLIYFSYDVKMKEKGDIPEGYSVSREKKERFSLILESASTNQTSMYLCASSSGGSGANVLTFGAGSRLTVL.